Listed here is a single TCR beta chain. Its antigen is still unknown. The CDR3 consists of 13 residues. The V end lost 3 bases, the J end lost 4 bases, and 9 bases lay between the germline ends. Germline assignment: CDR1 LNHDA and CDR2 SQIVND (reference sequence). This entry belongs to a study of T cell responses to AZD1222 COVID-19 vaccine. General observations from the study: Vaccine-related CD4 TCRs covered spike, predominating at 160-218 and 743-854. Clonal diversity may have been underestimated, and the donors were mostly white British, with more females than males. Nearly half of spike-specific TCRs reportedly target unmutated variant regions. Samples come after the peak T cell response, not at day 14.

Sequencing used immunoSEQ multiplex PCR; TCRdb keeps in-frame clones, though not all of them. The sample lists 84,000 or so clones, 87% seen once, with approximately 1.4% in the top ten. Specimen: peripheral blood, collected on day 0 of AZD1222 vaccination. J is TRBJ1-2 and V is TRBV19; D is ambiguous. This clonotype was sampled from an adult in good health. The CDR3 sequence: CASSITGIYGYTF. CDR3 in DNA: TGTGCCAGTAGTATCACGGGGATCTATGGCTACACCTTC.